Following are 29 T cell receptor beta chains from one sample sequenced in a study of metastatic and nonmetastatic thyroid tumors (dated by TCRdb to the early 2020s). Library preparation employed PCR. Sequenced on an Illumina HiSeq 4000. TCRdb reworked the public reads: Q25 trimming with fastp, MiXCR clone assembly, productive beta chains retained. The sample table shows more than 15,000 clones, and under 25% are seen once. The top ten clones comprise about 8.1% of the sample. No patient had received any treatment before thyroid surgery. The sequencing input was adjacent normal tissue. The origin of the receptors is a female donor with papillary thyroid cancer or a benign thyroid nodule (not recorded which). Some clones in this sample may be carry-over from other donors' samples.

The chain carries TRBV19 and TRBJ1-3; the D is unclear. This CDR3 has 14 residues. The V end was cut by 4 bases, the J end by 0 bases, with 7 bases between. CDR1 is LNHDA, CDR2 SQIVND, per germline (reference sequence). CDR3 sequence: CASSTGLSGNTIYF. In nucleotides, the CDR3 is TGTGCCAGTAGTACCGGGCTCTCTGGAAACACCATATATTTT.

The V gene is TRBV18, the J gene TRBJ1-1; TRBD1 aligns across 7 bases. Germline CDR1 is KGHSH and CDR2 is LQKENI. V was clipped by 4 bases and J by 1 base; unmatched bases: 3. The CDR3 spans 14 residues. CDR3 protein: CASSLGTANTEAFF. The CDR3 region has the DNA TGTGCCAGCTCACTTGGGACAGCGAACACTGAAGCTTTCTTT.

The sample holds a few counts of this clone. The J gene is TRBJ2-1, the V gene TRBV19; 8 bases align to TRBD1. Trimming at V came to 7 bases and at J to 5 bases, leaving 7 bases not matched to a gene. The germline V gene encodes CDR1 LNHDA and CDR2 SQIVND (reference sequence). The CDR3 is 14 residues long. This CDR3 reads CASTRTGLNNEQFF. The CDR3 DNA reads TGTGCCAGTACGAGGACAGGGCTCAACAATGAGCAGTTCTTC.

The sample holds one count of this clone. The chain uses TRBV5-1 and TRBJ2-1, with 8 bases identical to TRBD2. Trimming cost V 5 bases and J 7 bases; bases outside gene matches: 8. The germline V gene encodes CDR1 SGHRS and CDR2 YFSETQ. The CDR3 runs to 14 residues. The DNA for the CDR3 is TGCGCCAGCAGGTCCGCGACTAGCGAAAATGAGCAGTTCTTC. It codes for CASRSATSENEQFF. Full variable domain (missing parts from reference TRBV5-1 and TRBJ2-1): KAGVTQTPRYLIKTRGQQVTLSCSPISGHRSVSWYQQTPGQGLQFLFEYFSETQRNKGNFPGRFSGRQFSNSRSEMNVSTLELGDSALYLCASRSATSENEQFFGPGTRLTVL.

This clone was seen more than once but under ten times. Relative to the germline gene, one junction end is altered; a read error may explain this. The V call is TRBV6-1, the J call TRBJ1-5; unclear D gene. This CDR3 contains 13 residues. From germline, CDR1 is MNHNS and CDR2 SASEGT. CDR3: CASSDGYVQPQHF. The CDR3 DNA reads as TGTGCCAGCAGTGACGGTTATGTACAGCCCCAACATTTT.

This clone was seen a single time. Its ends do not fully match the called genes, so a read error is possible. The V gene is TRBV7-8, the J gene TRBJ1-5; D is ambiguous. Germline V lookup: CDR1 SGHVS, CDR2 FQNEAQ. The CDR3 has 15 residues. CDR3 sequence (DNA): TGTGCCAGAAGCTGGCGAGAGGTGCGGGATCAGCCCCAGCATTTT. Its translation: CARSWREVRDQPQHF.

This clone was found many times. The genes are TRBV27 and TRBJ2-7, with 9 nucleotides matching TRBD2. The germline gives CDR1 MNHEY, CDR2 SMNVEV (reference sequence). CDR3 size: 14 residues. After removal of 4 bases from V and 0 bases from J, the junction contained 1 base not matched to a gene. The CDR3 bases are TGTGCCAGCAGTTGGACTAGCGACTCCTACGAGCAGTACTTC. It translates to CASSWTSDSYEQYF.

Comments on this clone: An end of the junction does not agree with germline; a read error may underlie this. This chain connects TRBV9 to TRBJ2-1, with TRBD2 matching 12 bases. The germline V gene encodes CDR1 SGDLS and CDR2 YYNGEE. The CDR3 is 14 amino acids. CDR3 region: CAISSGLAGIEQFF. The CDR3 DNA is TGTGCCATCAGCTCCGGACTAGCGGGGATTGAGCAGTTCTTC.

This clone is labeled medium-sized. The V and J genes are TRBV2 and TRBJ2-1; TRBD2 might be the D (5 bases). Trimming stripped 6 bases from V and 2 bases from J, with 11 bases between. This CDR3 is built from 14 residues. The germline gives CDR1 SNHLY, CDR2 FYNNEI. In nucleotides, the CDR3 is TGTGCCAGCAGAGAGGGAGCGCCCTACAATGAGCAGTTCTTC. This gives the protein CASREGAPYNEQFF. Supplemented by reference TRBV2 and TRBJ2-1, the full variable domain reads EPEVTQTPSHQVTQMGQEVILRCVPISNHLYFYWYRQILGQKVEFLVSFYNNEISEKSEIFDDQFSVERPDGSNFTLKIRSTKLEDSAMYFCASREGAPYNEQFFGPGTRLTVL.

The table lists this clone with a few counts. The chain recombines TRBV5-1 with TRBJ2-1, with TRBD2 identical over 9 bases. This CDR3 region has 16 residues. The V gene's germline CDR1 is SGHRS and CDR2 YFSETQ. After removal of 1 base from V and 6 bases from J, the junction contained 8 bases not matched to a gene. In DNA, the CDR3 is TGCGCCAGCAGCTTGACGGGTAGCGGGAGTGGCAATGAGCAGTTCTTC. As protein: CASSLTGSGSGNEQFF.

This CDR3 is CASSLEPNTGELFF. The CDR3 coding sequence is TGCGCCAGCAGCTTGGAACCGAACACCGGGGAGCTGTTTTTT. The J gene is TRBJ2-2, the V gene TRBV5-1; D unresolved. Per the germline V gene, CDR1 is SGHRS and CDR2 is YFSETQ. Trimming removed 0 bases at V and 0 bases at J, with 3 bases between. The CDR3 totals 14 residues.

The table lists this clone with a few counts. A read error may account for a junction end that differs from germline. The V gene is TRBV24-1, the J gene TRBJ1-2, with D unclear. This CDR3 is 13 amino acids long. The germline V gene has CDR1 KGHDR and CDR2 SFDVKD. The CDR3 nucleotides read TGTGCCACCATGGAAGGGCCAAACTATGGCTACGCCTTC. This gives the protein CATMEGPNYGYAF.

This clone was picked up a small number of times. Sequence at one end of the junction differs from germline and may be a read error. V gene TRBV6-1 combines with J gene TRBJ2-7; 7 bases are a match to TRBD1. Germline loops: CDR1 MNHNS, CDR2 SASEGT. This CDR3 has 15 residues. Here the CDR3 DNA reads TGTGCTAGCAGTAGGACAGGAGGACTTGGTTCGGAGCAGTACTTC. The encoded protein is CASSRTGGLGSEQYF.

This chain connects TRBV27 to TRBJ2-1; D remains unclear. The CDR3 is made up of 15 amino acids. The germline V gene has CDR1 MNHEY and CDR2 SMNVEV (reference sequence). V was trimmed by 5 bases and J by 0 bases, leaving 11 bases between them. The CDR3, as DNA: TGTGCCAGCAGTGGCTCGGAGAGCTCCTACAATGAGCAGTTCTTC. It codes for CASSGSESSYNEQFF.

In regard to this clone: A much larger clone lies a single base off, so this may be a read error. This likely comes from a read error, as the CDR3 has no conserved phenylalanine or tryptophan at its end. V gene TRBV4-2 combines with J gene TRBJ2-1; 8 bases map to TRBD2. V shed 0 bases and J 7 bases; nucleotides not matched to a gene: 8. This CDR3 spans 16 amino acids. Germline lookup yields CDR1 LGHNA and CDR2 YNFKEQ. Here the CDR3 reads CASSQELAGGGNEQFL. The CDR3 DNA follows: TGTGCCAGCAGCCAAGAACTGGCGGGAGGTGGAAATGAGCAGTTCCTC.

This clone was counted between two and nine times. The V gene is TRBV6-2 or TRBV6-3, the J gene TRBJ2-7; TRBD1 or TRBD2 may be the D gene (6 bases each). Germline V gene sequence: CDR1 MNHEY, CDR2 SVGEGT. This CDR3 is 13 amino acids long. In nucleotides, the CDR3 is TGTGCTGCGGAGGGGGACCACTCCTACGAGCAGTACTTC. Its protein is CAAEGDHSYEQYF.

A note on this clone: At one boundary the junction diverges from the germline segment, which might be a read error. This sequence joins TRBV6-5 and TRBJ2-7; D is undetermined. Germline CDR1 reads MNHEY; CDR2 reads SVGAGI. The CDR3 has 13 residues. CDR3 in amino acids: CASSYSIDREQYF. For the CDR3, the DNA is TGTGCCAGCAGCTACTCAATAGACCGCGAGCAGTACTTC.

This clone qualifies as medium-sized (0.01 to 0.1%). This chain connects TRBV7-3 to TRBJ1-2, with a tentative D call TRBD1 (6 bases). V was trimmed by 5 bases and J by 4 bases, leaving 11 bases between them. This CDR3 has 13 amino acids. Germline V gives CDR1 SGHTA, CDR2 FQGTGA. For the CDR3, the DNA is TGTGCCAGCAGCCCAGGGGACGGCTATGGCTACACCTTC. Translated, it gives CASSPGDGYGYTF. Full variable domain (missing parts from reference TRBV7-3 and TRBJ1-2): GAGVSQTPSNKVTEKGKYVELRCDPISGHTALYWYRQSLGQGPEFLIYFQGTGAADDSGLPNDRFFAVRPEGSVSTLKIQRTERGDSAVYLCASSPGDGYGYTFGSGTRLTVV.

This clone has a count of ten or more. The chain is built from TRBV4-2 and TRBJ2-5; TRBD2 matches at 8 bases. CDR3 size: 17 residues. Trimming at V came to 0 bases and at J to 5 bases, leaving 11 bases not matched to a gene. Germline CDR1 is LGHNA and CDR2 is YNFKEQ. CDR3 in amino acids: CASSQEPSGSTGETQYF. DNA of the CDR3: TGTGCCAGCAGCCAAGAACCCAGCGGGAGCACCGGGGAGACCCAGTACTTC.

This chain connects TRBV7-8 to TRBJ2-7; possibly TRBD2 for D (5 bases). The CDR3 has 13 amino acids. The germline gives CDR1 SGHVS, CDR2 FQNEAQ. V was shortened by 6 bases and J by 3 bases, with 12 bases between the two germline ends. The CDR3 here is CASRVSGYYEQYF. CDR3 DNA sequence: TGTGCCAGCAGAGTCAGCGGCTACTACGAGCAGTACTTC.

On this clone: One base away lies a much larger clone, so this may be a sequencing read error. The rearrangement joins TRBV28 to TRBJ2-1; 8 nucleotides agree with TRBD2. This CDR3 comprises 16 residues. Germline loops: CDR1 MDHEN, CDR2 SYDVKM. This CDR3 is CASGSASREVYNKQFF. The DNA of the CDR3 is TGTGCCAGCGGCTCGGCCTCGCGGGAGGTTTACAATAAGCAGTTCTTC.

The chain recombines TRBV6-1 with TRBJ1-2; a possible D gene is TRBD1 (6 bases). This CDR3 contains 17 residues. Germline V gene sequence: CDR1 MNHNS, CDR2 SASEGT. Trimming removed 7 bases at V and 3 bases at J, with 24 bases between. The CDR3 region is CASTLDRSSAEYYGYTF. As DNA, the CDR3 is TGTGCCAGCACCCTAGACAGGTCCTCCGCCGAGTACTATGGCTACACCTTC.

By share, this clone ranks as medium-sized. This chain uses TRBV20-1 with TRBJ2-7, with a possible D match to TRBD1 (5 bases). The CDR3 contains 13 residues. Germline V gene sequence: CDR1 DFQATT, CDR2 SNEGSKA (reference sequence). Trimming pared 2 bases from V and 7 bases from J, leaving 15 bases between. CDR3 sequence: CSARYRNVGEQYF. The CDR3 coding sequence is TGCAGTGCTAGATACAGGAACGTCGGGGAGCAGTACTTC.

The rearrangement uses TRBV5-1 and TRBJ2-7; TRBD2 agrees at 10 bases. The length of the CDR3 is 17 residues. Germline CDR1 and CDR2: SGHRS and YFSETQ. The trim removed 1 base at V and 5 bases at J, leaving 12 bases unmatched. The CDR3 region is CASSLIKSGGAVDEQYF. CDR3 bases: TGCGCCAGCAGCTTGATCAAGAGCGGGGGGGCGGTCGACGAGCAGTACTTC. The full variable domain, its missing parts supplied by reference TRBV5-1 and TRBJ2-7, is KAGVTQTPRYLIKTRGQQVTLSCSPISGHRSVSWYQQTPGQGLQFLFEYFSETQRNKGNFPGRFSGRQFSNSRSEMNVSTLELGDSALYLCASSLIKSGGAVDEQYFGPGTRLTVT.

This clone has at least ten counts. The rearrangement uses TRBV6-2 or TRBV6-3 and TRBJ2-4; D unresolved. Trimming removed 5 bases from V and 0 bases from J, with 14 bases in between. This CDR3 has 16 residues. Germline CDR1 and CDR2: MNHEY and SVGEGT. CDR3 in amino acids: CASSRSNFGAKNIQYF. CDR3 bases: TGTGCCAGCAGTCGCTCGAATTTCGGAGCCAAAAACATTCAGTACTTC.

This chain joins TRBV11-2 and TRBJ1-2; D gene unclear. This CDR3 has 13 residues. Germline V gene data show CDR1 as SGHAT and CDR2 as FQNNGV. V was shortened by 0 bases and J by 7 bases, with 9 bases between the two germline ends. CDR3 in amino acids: CASSLDLKGGYTF. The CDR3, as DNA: TGTGCCAGCAGCTTAGATTTAAAAGGTGGCTACACCTTC.

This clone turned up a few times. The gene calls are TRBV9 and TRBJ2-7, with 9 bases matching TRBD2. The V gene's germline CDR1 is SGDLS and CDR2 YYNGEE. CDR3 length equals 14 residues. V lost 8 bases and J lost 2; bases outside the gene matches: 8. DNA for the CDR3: TGTGCCAGTAATGAGCGGGGGGATGCCTACGAGCAGTACTTC. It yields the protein CASNERGDAYEQYF. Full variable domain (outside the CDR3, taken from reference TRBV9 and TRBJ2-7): DSGVTQTPKHLITATGQRVTLRCSPRSGDLSVYWYQQSLDQGLQFLIQYYNGEERAKGNILERFSAQQFPDLHSELNLSSLELGDSALYFCASNERGDAYEQYFGPGTRLTVT.

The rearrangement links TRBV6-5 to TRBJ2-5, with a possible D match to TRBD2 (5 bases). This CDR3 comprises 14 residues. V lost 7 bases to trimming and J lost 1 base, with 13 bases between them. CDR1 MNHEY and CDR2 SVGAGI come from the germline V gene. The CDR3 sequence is CASIYRTPQETQYF. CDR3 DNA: TGTGCCAGCATTTATAGGACTCCCCAAGAGACCCAGTACTTC.

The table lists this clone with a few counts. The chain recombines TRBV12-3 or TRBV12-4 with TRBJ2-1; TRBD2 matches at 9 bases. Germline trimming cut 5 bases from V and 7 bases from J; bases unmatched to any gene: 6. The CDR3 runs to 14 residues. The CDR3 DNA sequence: TGTGCCAGCAGTCTTCGGACTAGCGCTAATGAGCAGTTCTTC. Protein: CASSLRTSANEQFF.